These T cell receptor beta chains were read from a single sample in a study of T-cell reconstitution after alpha-beta-depleted transplantation in children. TCRdb re-analysed the PCR reads in MiXCR, keeping a single row per CDR3 protein. Altogether about 540,000 distinct CDR3 sequences are present, about a sixth being singletons, with the ten largest covering 3.3%. The material sequenced was PBMCs from the stem cell graft donor, taken from the stem cell graft. The receptor set was obtained from a human donor who donated a stem cell graft to a child with acute lymphoblastic leukemia. Both conserved end residues are part of each CDR3. Fields, in order: clone size, D gene, J gene, V gene, CDR3 length, CDR3 protein, CDR3 DNA. The D gene is left open where the match is weak. Expanded clones are given a class, and other clones once, few, many or no size at all.

>NA|NA|TRBJ2-7|TRBV9|16
CASSVAATGGLSEQYF
TGTGCCAGCAGCGTAGCTGCAACCGGGGGTCTGAGCGAGCAGTACTTC
>few|NA|TRBJ1-1|TRBV29-1|13
CSVEWGGRTEAFF
TGCAGCGTTGAATGGGGGGGACGCACTGAAGCTTTCTTT
>NA|NA|TRBJ2-1|TRBV11-2|11
CASSLGGVKFF
TGTGCCAGCAGCCTAGGAGGAGTTAAGTTCTTC
>NA|NA|TRBJ1-1|TRBV4-1|15
CASSQVSRVNTEAFF
TGCGCCAGCAGCCAAGTTAGCAGGGTGAACACTGAAGCTTTCTTT
>few|TRBD2|TRBJ2-1|TRBV7-2|14
CASSFGLAGSEQFF
TGTGCCAGCAGTTTCGGACTAGCGGGATCGGAGCAGTTCTTC
>NA|NA|TRBJ2-1|TRBV7-2|14
CASSPRWGYNEQFF
TGTGCCAGCAGCCCCCGGTGGGGCTACAATGAGCAGTTCTTC
>NA|NA|TRBJ2-7|TRBV20-1|13
CSGRVIISYEQYF
TGCAGTGGACGGGTCATAATTTCCTACGAGCAGTACTTC
>few|NA|TRBJ1-2|TRBV12-3/TRBV12-4|12
CASSQGARGYTF
TGTGCCAGCAGTCAAGGGGCTCGCGGCTACACCTTC
>few|TRBD1|TRBJ2-4|TRBV28|12
CASSPDRGIQYF
TGTGCCAGCAGTCCCGACAGGGGCATTCAGTACTTC
>few|NA|TRBJ2-1|TRBV7-9|14
CAAHRRGSYNEQFF
TGTGCCGCCCATCGTCGAGGGTCCTACAATGAGCAGTTCTTC
>NA|NA|TRBJ1-4|TRBV18|14
CASSRQERQEKLFF
TGTGCCAGCTCACGACAGGAACGTCAGGAAAAACTGTTTTTT
>NA|NA|TRBJ2-1|TRBV18|15
CASSPQRGSYNEQFF
TGTGCCAGCTCACCCCAGAGGGGCTCCTACAATGAGCAGTTCTTC
>NA|NA|TRBJ2-7|TRBV7-9|13
CASSLRRRDEQYF
TGTGCCAGCAGCCTCAGGCGGAGGGACGAGCAGTACTTC
>few|NA|TRBJ2-5|TRBV9|15
CASSVESSQQETQYF
TGTGCCAGCAGCGTAGAGTCAAGTCAGCAAGAGACCCAGTACTTC
>NA|NA|TRBJ2-1|TRBV9|12
CASSVLPYEQFF
TGTGCCAGCAGCGTACTACCCTATGAGCAGTTCTTC